Listed below are T cell receptor beta chains from one sample, sequenced in a study of control samples from healthy donors and cancer patients. The assay was immunoSEQ multiplex PCR, and TCRdb's table has in-frame clones only and misses some. The table shows about 89,000 clones, with around nine tenths occurring only once. The material sequenced was blood. Receptors originate from a man aged 25-40 years in good health. The conserved cysteine and the conserved F or W are not part of the CDR3 here. A D gene is named only where the DNA matches it firmly. Clone size is shown for a subset of rows, as once, few, many or a class of expanded clone.

CDR3 protein	V gene	clone size	D gene	J gene
ATSDFADTQY	TRBV24-1	once	-	TRBJ2-3
ASSFREDRKLF	TRBV27	-	-	TRBJ1-4
ASSEAGGGSEAF	TRBV6-1	-	TRBD1	TRBJ1-1
ASSPRGGQSNQPQH	TRBV19	-	-	TRBJ1-5
ASSLVGGEETQY	TRBV27	once	TRBD1	TRBJ2-5
ASSEGTNTGELF	TRBV9	-	-	TRBJ2-2
ASSQAGGMDGYT	TRBV3-1/TRBV3-2	few	TRBD1	TRBJ1-2
ASSSETALGPQH	TRBV11-2	-	-	TRBJ1-5
ASSQASPSPEAF	TRBV3-1/TRBV3-2	-	-	TRBJ1-1
ASSHRGGNGYT	TRBV4-1	-	TRBD1	TRBJ1-2
ATSRDMEGPNTGELF	TRBV15	-	-	TRBJ2-2
AIRNRDGDNEKLF	TRBV10-3	-	-	TRBJ1-4
ASSEGGGAYNEQF	TRBV2	few	TRBD2	TRBJ2-1
ATSDPFTGMNTGELF	TRBV24-1	-	-	TRBJ2-2
SVGGSLNTEAF	TRBV29-1	-	-	TRBJ1-1
TSSQEPLEGHEQY	TRBV1	-	-	TRBJ2-7
ASSQTRGFEQVSYEQY	TRBV4-1	-	-	TRBJ2-7
ASSRSANYGYT	TRBV2	few	-	TRBJ1-2
ASSMGLDNYGYT	TRBV19	-	-	TRBJ1-2
ASSPKYSNQPQH	TRBV27	-	-	TRBJ1-5
ASSQVLPGRSYEQY	TRBV7-9	-	-	TRBJ2-7
AWSPRGTTEAF	TRBV30	-	-	TRBJ1-1
ASSQGQGANTGELF	TRBV3-1/TRBV3-2	-	TRBD1	TRBJ2-2
ASREGQPTDTQY	TRBV6-1	-	-	TRBJ2-3
ARSLAKGRKSSYNSPLH	TRBV5-3	-	-	TRBJ1-6
ASSHTLGGYT	TRBV12-3/TRBV12-4	-	-	TRBJ1-2
ASRPTRNTEAF	TRBV12-3/TRBV12-4	-	-	TRBJ1-1
ASSVEGLADPYTQY	TRBV9	medium-sized	TRBD2	TRBJ2-3
AWIWGGGVNEQF	TRBV30	-	-	TRBJ2-1
ASSGRGEQF	TRBV2	-	-	TRBJ2-1
ASSFDMETYEQY	TRBV27	-	-	TRBJ2-7
ASSRTQGPNYGYT	TRBV27	few	-	TRBJ1-2
ASSPDGQGRGINEKLF	TRBV7-9	few	TRBD1	TRBJ1-4
ASSGQQGIVSYEQY	TRBV2	-	TRBD1	TRBJ2-7
ASSPDGGNQPQH	TRBV7-2	-	-	TRBJ1-5
ASSEQGPRGQITTYNEQF	TRBV23-1	-	-	TRBJ2-1
SVRLAGDQETQY	TRBV29-1	-	TRBD2	TRBJ2-5
ASSLAGPGYT	TRBV7-8	-	-	TRBJ1-2
ASSSGTGRVHGYT	TRBV6-2/TRBV6-3	-	TRBD1	TRBJ1-2
ASSFTGDPQETQY	TRBV7-9	-	TRBD1	TRBJ2-5
ASSLQGSSPLH	TRBV28	-	-	TRBJ1-6